This T cell receptor beta chain was sequenced in a study of blood T cells in healthy people across ages. Overall study results and limits: More naive CD4+ cells and higher diversity marked long-lived donors relative to aged donors. PBMC samples, being unsorted, prevented any conclusive comparison of naive and antigen-experienced cells.

It was with a sample-barcoded 5' primer and a J-beta primer mix that a second PCR of roughly 7 to 11 cycles was run. TCRdb called the 5' RACE reads again in MiXCR, with one record for every CDR3 protein. The sample has 800,000 or so distinct CDR3 sequences, 60% to 80% seen once. On this clonotype itself: No antigen is known for it.

V lost 5 bases and J 0 bases, leaving 7 bases between the germline ends. The CDR3 runs to 13 residues. CDR1 is KGHDR and CDR2 is SFDVKD in the germline V gene. Isolation recovered at least 6 million PBMCs from every sample. V gene TRBV24-1 combines with J gene TRBJ2-7; D unresolved. The source is a man between 25 and 39 years old in good health. Material for sequencing was blood. CDR3 DNA sequence: TGTGCCACCAGTGCCCCTAGCTCCTACGAGCAGTACTTC. This encodes CATSAPSSYEQYF.